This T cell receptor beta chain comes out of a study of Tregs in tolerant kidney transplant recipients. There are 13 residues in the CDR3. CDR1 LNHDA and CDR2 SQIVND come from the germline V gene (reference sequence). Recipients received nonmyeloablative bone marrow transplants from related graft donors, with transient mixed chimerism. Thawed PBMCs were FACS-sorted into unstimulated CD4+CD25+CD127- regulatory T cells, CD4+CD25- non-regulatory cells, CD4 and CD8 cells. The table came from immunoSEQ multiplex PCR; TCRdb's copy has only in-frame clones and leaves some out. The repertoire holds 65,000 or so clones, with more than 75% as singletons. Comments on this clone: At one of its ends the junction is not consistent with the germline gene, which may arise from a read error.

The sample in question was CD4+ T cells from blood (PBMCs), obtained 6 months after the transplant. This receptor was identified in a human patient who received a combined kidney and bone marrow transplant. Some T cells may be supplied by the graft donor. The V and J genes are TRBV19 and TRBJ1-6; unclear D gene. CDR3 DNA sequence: TGTGCCAGTAGTCGTAGAGACAATTCCCCCCTCCACTTT. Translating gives CASSRRDNSPLHF.